The present TCR beta chain was sequenced within a study of CD8 T cells in ankylosing spondylitis. This clonotype was seen only a few times. Its specificity is not known. CDR1 MNHEY and CDR2 SVGEGT come from the germline V gene. V shed 7 bases and J shed 5 bases, with 11 bases lying between them. This CDR3 spans 12 amino acids. Study results and limitations: In the blood and synovial fluid of reactive arthritis, some motif variants had been previously reported. Made up of about eight highly homologous variants, a TCR beta motif appeared characteristic of ankylosing spondylitis blood.

TCRdb ran MiXCR on the 5' RACE reads and lists one entry per CDR3 protein. This table has about 400,000 distinct CDR3 sequences, about 22% appearing once. The sequenced material came from blood, either unsorted or a sorted T cell fraction (not recorded which). This clonotype originated in a male donor with ankylosing spondylitis. The chain recombines TRBV6-2 or TRBV6-3 with TRBJ1-1; no reliable D call. CDR3 amino acids: CASKHGVTEAFF. The CDR3 region has the DNA TGTGCCAGCAAACACGGGGTTACTGAAGCTTTCTTT.